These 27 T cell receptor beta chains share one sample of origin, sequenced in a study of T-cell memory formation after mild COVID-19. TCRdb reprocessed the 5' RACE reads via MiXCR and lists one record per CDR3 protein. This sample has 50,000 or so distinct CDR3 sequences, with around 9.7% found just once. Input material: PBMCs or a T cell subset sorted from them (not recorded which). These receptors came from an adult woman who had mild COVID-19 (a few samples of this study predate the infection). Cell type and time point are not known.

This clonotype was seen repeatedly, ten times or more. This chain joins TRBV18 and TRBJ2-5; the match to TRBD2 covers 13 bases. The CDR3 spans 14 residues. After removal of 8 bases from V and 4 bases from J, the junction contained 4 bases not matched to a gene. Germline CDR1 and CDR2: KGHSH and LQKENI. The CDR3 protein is CASQGLAGRETQYF. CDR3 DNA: TGTGCCAGCCAGGGACTAGCGGGAAGAGAGACCCAGTACTTC.

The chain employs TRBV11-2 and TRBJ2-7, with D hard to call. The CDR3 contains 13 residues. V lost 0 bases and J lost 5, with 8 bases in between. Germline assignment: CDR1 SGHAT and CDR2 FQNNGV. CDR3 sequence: CASSLDPLDEQYF. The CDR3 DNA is TGTGCCAGCAGCTTAGATCCGTTGGACGAGCAGTACTTC.

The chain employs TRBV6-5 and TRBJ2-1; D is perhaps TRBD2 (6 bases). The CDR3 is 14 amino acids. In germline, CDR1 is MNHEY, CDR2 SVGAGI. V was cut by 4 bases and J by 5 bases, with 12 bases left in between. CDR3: CASSLAGYDNEQFF. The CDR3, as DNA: TGTGCCAGCAGTTTGGCGGGGTATGACAATGAGCAGTTCTTC.

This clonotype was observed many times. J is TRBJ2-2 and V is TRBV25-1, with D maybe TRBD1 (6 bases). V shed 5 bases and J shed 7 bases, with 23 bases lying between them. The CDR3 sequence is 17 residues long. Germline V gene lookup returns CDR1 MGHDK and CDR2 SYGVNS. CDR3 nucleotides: TGTGCCAGCAGTAATTTAACAGGGAAAAGGGAAGACGGGGAGCTGTTTTTT. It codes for CASSNLTGKREDGELFF.

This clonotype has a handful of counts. The CDR3 reads CSVGTSGRGLQYF. CDR3 DNA sequence: TGCAGCGTTGGGACTAGCGGGAGGGGCCTGCAGTACTTC. The chain links TRBV29-1 to TRBJ2-7; 15 nucleotides match TRBD2. V dropped 4 bases and J dropped 9; count of bases not matched to a gene: 4. The V gene's germline CDR1 is SQVTM and CDR2 ANQGSEA. This CDR3 comprises 13 residues.

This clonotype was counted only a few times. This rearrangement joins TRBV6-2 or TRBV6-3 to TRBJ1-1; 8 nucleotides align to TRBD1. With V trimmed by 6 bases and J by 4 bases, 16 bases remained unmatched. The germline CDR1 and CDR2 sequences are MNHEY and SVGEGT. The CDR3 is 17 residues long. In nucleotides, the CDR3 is TGTGCCAGCAGACGACCCCCATCGACAGGGGAGGGCACTGAAGCTTTCTTT. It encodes CASRRPPSTGEGTEAFF.

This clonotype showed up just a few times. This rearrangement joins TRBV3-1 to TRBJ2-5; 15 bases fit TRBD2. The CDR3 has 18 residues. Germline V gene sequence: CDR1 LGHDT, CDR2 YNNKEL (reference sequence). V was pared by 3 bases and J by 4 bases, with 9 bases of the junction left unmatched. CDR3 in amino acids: CASSQPGLAGGRGETQYF. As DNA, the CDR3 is TGTGCCAGCAGCCAGCCGGGACTAGCGGGGGGCAGGGGAGAGACCCAGTACTTC.

CDR3 coding DNA: TGTGCCAGCAGCTTCGGGGGGAGCGACTACGAGCAGTACTTC. This translates into CASSFGGSDYEQYF. The rearrangement uses TRBV9 and TRBJ2-7; 7 bases agree with TRBD2. Germline loops: CDR1 SGDLS, CDR2 YYNGEE. After removal of 4 bases from V and 3 bases from J, the junction contained 7 bases not matched to a gene. CDR3 length: 14 residues.

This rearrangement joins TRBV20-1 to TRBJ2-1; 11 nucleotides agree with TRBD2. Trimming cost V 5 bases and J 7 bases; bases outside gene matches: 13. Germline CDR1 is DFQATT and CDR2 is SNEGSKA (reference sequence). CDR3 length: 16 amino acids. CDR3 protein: CSAPRGTSGGTNEQFF. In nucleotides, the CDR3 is TGCAGTGCTCCCCGGGGTACTAGCGGGGGTACGAATGAGCAGTTCTTC.

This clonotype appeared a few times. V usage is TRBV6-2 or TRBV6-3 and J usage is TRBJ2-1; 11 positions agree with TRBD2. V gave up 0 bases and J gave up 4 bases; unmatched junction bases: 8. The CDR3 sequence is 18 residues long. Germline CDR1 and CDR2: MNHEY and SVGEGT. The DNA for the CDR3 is TGTGCCAGCAGTTACTCCGTCTCAATAGCGGGAGGGTACAATGAGCAGTTCTTC. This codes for CASSYSVSIAGGYNEQFF.

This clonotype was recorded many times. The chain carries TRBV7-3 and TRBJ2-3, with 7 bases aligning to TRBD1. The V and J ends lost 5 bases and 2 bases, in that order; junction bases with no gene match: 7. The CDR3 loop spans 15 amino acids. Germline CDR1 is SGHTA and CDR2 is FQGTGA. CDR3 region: CASSRTGQNTDTQYF. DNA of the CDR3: TGTGCCAGCAGCCGAACGGGACAGAACACAGATACGCAGTATTTT. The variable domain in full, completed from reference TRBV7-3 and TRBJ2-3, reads GAGVSQTPSNKVTEKGKYVELRCDPISGHTALYWYRQSLGQGPEFLIYFQGTGAADDSGLPNDRFFAVRPEGSVSTLKIQRTERGDSAVYLCASSRTGQNTDTQYFGPGTRLTVL.

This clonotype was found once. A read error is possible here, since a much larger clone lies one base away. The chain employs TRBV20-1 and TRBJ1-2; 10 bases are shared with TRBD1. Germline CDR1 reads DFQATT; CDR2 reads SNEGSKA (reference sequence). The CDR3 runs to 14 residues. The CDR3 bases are TGCAGGGCTCCCGGAAGACAGGGGGCGAAAGGCTACACCTTC. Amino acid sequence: CRAPGRQGAKGYTF.

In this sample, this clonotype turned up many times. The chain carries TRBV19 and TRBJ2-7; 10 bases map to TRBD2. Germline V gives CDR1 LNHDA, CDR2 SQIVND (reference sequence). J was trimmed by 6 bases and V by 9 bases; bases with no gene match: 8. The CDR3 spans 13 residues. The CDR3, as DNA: TGTGCCAGCGCCAGCGGGAGGGCCGGCGAGCAGTACTTC. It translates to CASASGRAGEQYF.

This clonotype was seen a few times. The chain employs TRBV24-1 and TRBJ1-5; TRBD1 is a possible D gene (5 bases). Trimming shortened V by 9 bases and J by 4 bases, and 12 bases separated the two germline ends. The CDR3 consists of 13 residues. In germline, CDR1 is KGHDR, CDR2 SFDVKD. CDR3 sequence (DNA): TGTGCCACCGGCGACGGGGGGAATCAGCCCCAGCATTTT. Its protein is CATGDGGNQPQHF.

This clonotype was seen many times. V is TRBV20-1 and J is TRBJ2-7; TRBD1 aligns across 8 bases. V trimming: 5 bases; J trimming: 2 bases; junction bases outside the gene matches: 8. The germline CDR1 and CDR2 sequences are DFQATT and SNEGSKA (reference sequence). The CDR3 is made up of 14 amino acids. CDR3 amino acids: CSAAIGQGAYEQYF. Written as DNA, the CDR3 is TGCAGTGCTGCTATCGGACAGGGCGCCTACGAGCAGTACTTC.

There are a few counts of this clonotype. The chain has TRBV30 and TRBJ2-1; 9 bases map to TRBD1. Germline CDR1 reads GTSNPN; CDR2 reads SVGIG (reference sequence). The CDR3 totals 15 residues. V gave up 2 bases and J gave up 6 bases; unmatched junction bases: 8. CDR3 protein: CAWSLGQGILNEQFF. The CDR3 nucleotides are TGTGCCTGGAGTCTCGGACAGGGGATTCTCAATGAGCAGTTCTTC.

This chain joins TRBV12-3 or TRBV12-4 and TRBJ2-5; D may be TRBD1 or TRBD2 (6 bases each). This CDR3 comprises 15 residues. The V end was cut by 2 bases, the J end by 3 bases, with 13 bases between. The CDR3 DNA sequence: TGTGCCAGCAGTTTATTGAGGGGGGCGGAAGAGACCCAGTACTTC. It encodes CASSLLRGAEETQYF.

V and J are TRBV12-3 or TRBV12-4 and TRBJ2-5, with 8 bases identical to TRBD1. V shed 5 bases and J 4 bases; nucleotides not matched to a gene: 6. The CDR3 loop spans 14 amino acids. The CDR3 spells CASSTGQGVETQYF. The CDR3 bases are TGTGCCAGCAGTACAGGACAGGGAGTAGAGACCCAGTACTTC.

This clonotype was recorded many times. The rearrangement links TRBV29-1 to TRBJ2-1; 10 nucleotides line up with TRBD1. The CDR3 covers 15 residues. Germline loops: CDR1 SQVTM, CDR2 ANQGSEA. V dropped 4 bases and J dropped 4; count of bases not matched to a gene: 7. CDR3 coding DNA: TGCAGCGTTGGAAATGGGACAGGGGAGTACAATGAGCAGTTCTTC. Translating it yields CSVGNGTGEYNEQFF.

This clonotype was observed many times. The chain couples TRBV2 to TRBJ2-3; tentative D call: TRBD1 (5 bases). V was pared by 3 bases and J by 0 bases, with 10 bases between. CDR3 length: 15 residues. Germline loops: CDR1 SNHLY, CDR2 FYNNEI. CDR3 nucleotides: TGTGCCAGCAGTGATGTCCGACAGAGCACAGATACGCAGTATTTT. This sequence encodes CASSDVRQSTDTQYF.

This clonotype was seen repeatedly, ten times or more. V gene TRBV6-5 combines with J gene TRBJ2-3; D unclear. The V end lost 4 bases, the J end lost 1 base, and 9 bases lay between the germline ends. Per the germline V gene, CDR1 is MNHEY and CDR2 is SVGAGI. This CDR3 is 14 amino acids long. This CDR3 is CASSFSTRTDTQYF. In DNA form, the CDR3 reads TGTGCCAGCAGTTTCTCAACACGCACAGATACGCAGTATTTT.

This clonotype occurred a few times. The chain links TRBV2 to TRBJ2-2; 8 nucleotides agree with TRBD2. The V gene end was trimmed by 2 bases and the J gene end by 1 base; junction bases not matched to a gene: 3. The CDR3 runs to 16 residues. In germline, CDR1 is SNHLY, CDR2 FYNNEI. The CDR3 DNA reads TGTGCCAGCAGTGAACGTCTAGCGGGGAACACCGGGGAGCTGTTTTTT. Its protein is CASSERLAGNTGELFF.

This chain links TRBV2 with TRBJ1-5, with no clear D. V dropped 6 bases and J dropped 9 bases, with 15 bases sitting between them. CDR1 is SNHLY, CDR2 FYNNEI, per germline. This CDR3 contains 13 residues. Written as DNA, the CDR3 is TGTGCCAGCAGCCCCATGACGGTTCGGCCCCAGCATTTT. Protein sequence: CASSPMTVRPQHF.

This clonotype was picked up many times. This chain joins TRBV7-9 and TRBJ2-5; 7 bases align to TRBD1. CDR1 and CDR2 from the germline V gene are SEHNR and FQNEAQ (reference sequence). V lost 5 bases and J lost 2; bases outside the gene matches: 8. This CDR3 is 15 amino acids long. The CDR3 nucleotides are TGTGCCAGCAGCGTTTTGGGACAGCATCAAGAGACCCAGTACTTC. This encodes CASSVLGQHQETQYF.

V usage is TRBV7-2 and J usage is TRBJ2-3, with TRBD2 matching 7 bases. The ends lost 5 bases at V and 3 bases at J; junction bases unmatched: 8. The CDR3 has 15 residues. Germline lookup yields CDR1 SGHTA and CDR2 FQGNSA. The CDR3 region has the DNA TGTGCCAGCAGCACCCTACTAGCGAGGACAGATACGCAGTATTTT. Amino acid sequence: CASSTLLARTDTQYF.

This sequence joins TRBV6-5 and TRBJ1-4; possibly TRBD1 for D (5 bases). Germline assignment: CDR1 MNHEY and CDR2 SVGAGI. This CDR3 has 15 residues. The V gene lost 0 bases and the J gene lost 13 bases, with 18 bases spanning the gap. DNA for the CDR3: TGTGCCAGCAGTTACTCGATGTGGGGGAGTGGGGCACTGTTTTTT. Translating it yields CASSYSMWGSGALFF.

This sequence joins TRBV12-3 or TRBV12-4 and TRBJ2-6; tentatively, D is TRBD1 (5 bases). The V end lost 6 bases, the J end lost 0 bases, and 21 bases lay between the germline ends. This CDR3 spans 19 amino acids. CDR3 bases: TGTGCCAGCAGCTGCCAATTTAAGACAGTACTCTCTGGGGCCAACGTCCTGACTTTC. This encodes CASSCQFKTVLSGANVLTF.